The sequence of this T cell receptor (beta chain) was determined in a study of blood T cell repertoires in COVID-19. The overall study: Whether acute or convalescent, the COVID-19 samples came from the United States, Italy and Spain. T cells, B-cell-depleted T cells, or PBMCs provided the cDNA or gDNA that served as material.

Original processing methods: Reference gene primers were amplified, and this amplification served to estimate nucleated cell counts. Clones were read by immunoSEQ multiplex PCR, and TCRdb kept only the in-frame ones, dropping some. For V, J and clone size, that table is used; D and trimming come from the DNA. The data contain tens of thousands of clones, around four fifths of them seen just once; the ten biggest clones take up roughly 2.5%. Germline CDR1 is LNHDA and CDR2 is SQIVND (reference sequence). The CDR3 totals 14 residues. V lost 5 bases and J lost 4; bases outside the gene matches: 6. Sequencing was carried out using peripheral blood. This receptor was identified in an older man with active or convalescent COVID-19. V gene TRBV19 combines with J gene TRBJ1-1; 8 bases line up with TRBD1. The CDR3 loop reads CASSATTGGTEAFF. The DNA of the CDR3 is TGTGCCAGTAGTGCAACCACAGGGGGCACTGAAGCTTTCTTT.